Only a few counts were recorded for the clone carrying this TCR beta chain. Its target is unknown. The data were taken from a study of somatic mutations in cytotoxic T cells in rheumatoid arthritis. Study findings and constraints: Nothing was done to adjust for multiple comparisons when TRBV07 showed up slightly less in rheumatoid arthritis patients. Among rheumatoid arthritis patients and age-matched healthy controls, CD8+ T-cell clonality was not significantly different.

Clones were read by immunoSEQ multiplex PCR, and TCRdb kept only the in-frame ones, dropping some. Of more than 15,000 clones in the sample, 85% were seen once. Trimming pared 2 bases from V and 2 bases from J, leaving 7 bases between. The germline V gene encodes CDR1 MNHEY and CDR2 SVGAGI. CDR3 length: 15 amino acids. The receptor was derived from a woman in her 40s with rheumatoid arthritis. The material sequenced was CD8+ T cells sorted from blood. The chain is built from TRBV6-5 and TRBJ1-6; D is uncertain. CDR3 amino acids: CASSYQVPYNSPLHF. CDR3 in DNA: TGTGCCAGCAGTTACCAGGTCCCCTATAATTCACCCCTCCACTTT.